A selection of T cell receptor beta chains follows, all from one sample in a study of cytomegalovirus exposure and HLA in healthy donors. The repertoire was sequenced with immunoSEQ multiplex PCR; TCRdb's copy has only in-frame clones and lacks some. The sample consists of approximately 120,000 clones, more than 70% of them appearing once. What was sequenced was PBMCs. The receptors come from a woman aged 45-59 years in good health and CMV-seropositive. The CDR3 runs from the conserved cysteine through the conserved F or W. D genes are given only for firm matches. Clone sizes are given selectively: once, few, many, or a class where the clone is expanded.

clone_size | j_call | v_call | d_call | cdr3_nt | cdr3_aa
once | TRBJ2-1 | TRBV5-1 | TRBD1 | TGCGCCAGCAGCGCCGGGACAGGGGGCAACAATGAGCAGTTCTTC | CASSAGTGGNNEQFF
. | TRBJ2-1 | TRBV27 | . | TGTGCCAGCAGTCCCTCCAGTCGCCTAGGGCAGTTCTTC | CASSPSSRLGQFF
. | TRBJ1-2 | TRBV15 | . | TGTGCCACCAGCAGAGATTATGACAGCAACTATGGCTACACCTTC | CATSRDYDSNYGYTF
. | TRBJ2-4 | TRBV2 | TRBD1 | TGTGCCAGCAGTAATACACAGGGGGCCAAAAACATTCAGTACTTC | CASSNTQGAKNIQYF
few | TRBJ1-4 | TRBV5-4 | . | TGTGCCAGCAGCCCGATGCGGACTAATGAAAAACTGTTTTTT | CASSPMRTNEKLFF
. | TRBJ2-2 | TRBV7-9 | TRBD1 | TGTGCCAGCAGGAAACAGGGGTATGTGACCGGGGAGCTGTTTTTT | CASRKQGYVTGELFF
. | TRBJ1-2 | TRBV19 | TRBD1 | TGTGCCAGTAGTCGCGGGACAGGGACTTCTGGCTACACCTTC | CASSRGTGTSGYTF
. | TRBJ1-1 | TRBV7-2 | . | TGTGCCAGCAGCTTAATTATCGGGGGGCTAACTGAAGCTTTCTTT | CASSLIIGGLTEAFF
. | TRBJ2-1 | TRBV7-6 | TRBD1 | TGTGCCAGCAGCGCTAGGACAGGGCTGACCTACAATGAGCAGTTCTTC | CASSARTGLTYNEQFF
. | TRBJ2-5 | TRBV11-2 | . | TGTGCCAGCAGCTTAGACGGTAAGGCTAGCTCCGGTAGGGGGAAAGAGACCCAGTACTTC | CASSLDGKASSGRGKETQYF
. | TRBJ2-4 | TRBV5-8 | TRBD2 | TGTGCCAGCAGCACGGGACTAGCGGCCAAAAACATTCAGTACTTC | CASSTGLAAKNIQYF
. | TRBJ2-5 | TRBV6-5 | . | TGTGCCAGCAGGACTATAGAGAGAGGGGAGACCCAGTACTTC | CASRTIERGETQYF
. | TRBJ2-3 | TRBV4-1 | . | TGCGCCAGCAGCCAAGATCGGGTGGGGGGGCAAATAGATACGCAGTATTTT | CASSQDRVGGQIDTQYF
. | TRBJ1-1 | TRBV29-1 | TRBD1 | TGCAGCGTTGCAGGGGGCCCTATGAACACTGAAGCTTTCTTT | CSVAGGPMNTEAFF
. | TRBJ2-7 | TRBV30 | . | TGTGCCTGGAGTCGGTCTCCTACCTACGAGCAGTACTTC | CAWSRSPTYEQYF
few | TRBJ1-2 | TRBV28 | . | TGTGCCAGCAGTCCGTTCGGGGGGGGGCACTATGGCTACACCTTC | CASSPFGGGHYGYTF
. | TRBJ1-2 | TRBV7-6 | . | TGTGCCAGCAGCTTAGTCAGGGGCGATGGCTACACCTTC | CASSLVRGDGYTF
. | TRBJ2-2 | TRBV15 | . | TGTGCCACCAGTCCTCACGGGGTTCTGGCGGAGAAGAACACCGGGGAGCTGTTTTTT | CATSPHGVLAEKNTGELFF
. | TRBJ1-6 | TRBV27 | TRBD1 | TGTGCCAGCAGTTTATCGAGGGGACAGGGCCATACACCCCTCCACTTT | CASSLSRGQGHTPLHF
once | TRBJ2-1 | TRBV5-1 | TRBD2 | TGCGCCAGCAGTCCCAATCTAGCGGGAGGGCCCGATGAGCAGTTCTTC | CASSPNLAGGPDEQFF
. | TRBJ1-2 | TRBV9 | TRBD1 | TGTGCCAGCAGCGCAGCACAGGGGGGAGAAGCTAACTATGGCTACACCTTC | CASSAAQGGEANYGYTF
. | TRBJ2-1 | TRBV9 | TRBD2 | TGTGCCAGCAGCGTTCTAGCGGGGGGAAACTACAATGAGCAGTTCTTC | CASSVLAGGNYNEQFF
few | TRBJ2-5 | TRBV5-1 | . | TGCGCCAGCAGCTTGGCGGGGGAGGTTAGGGAGACCCAGTACTTC | CASSLAGEVRETQYF
once | TRBJ1-2 | TRBV4-3 | TRBD1 | TGCGCCAGCAGCCAAGGGCCTAGTGGAGGGACAGGGGCCTACAGAGGCTATGGCTACACCTTC | CASSQGPSGGTGAYRGYGYTF
. | TRBJ2-7 | TRBV7-2 | TRBD1 | TGTGCCAGCAGCTCCCCCACGCGACAGGGGGGGACCTACGAGCAGTACTTC | CASSSPTRQGGTYEQYF
few | TRBJ1-1 | TRBV9 | . | TGTGCCAGCAGCGTACGAACAGGGATAGGGACTGAAGCTTTCTTT | CASSVRTGIGTEAFF
many | TRBJ2-7 | TRBV7-9 | TRBD2 | TGTGCCAGCAGCACTACTCGCGGGAGGGTAGTCCACGAGCAGTACTTC | CASSTTRGRVVHEQYF
. | TRBJ2-3 | TRBV6-5 | TRBD2 | TGTGCCAGCAGTTACGTGTTTAGCGGGACAGATACGCAGTATTTT | CASSYVFSGTDTQYF
. | TRBJ1-4 | TRBV7-8 | . | TGTGCCAGCGGACCTTTAAAGGGGTTGACTAATGAAAAACTGTTTTTT | CASGPLKGLTNEKLFF
. | TRBJ2-7 | TRBV11-1 | TRBD2 | TGTGCCAGCAGCTTTTTAGCGGGGAGCTCCTACGAGCAGTACTTC | CASSFLAGSSYEQYF
. | TRBJ1-5 | TRBV30 | . | TGTGCCTGGAGTGTACGGGGGAATCAGCCCCAGCATTTT | CAWSVRGNQPQHF
. | TRBJ1-5 | TRBV5-1 | TRBD1 | TGCGCCAGCAGCCCGAGGACAGGGGGCGGTCAGCCCCAGCATTTT | CASSPRTGGGQPQHF
. | TRBJ2-5 | TRBV4-1 | . | TGCGCCAGCAGCCAATTGGGGGCCGCGGTAGTCGGAGAGACCCAGTACTTC | CASSQLGAAVVGETQYF
. | TRBJ2-1 | TRBV6-1 | . | TGTGCCGGACGCGGGGGCATCTACAATGAGCAGTTCTTC | CAGRGGIYNEQFF
. | TRBJ2-7 | TRBV7-2 | TRBD2 | TGTGCCAGCAGCAGGGACCGGGGGGACTACGAGCAGTACTTC | CASSRDRGDYEQYF
. | TRBJ2-7 | TRBV27 | . | TGTGCCAGCAGTTTAAACGGGAGAAGTATGGGCGAGCAGTACTTC | CASSLNGRSMGEQYF
once | TRBJ1-2 | TRBV5-5 | TRBD1 | TGTGCCAGCAGCTTGGGATTTTGGACAGGGGAGTCTGGCTACACCTTC | CASSLGFWTGESGYTF
. | TRBJ1-2 | TRBV7-2 | . | TGTGCCAGCAGCCGGACACTTAACTATGGCTACACCTTC | CASSRTLNYGYTF
. | TRBJ2-7 | TRBV27 | TRBD2 | TGTGCCAGCAGGGGACTTGGACTAGCTTCCTACGAGCAGTACTTC | CASRGLGLASYEQYF
few | TRBJ2-5 | TRBV5-1 | TRBD2 | TGCGCCAGCAGCATCGGGACTAGCGGAGGGGGAGGGGAGACCCAGTACTTC | CASSIGTSGGGGETQYF
. | TRBJ1-2 | TRBV29-1 | TRBD1 | TGCAGCGTTCGACAGGGGGACTATGGCTACACCTTC | CSVRQGDYGYTF
few | TRBJ1-2 | TRBV10-3 | . | TGTGCCACCGCTCGTGGTGGCGGGCCTTATGGCTACACCTTC | CATARGGGPYGYTF
. | TRBJ2-1 | TRBV5-4 | TRBD2 | TGTGCCAGCAGCCCAAGACTAGCGGGAGTTGGTGATGAGCAGTTCTTC | CASSPRLAGVGDEQFF
. | TRBJ2-2 | TRBV27 | . | TGTGCCAGCAGTTTGGGGCCCCCCACTAGCTGGTCCGGGGAGCTGTTTTTT | CASSLGPPTSWSGELFF
. | TRBJ2-7 | TRBV4-1 | TRBD2 | TGCGCCAGCAGCCAAGACAGGGGCCCTAGCGGGGTGTCCTACGAGCAGTACTTC | CASSQDRGPSGVSYEQYF
. | TRBJ1-2 | TRBV10-3 | . | TGTGCCATCAGTGAGGTACAGGGTAGGGGCTACACCTTC | CAISEVQGRGYTF
. | TRBJ2-7 | TRBV5-1 | TRBD1 | TGCGCCAGCAGCGAATCGATTAGCGGACAGGGGGCTTTGTACGAGCAGTACTTC | CASSESISGQGALYEQYF
. | TRBJ2-5 | TRBV11-3 | . | TGTGCCAGCAGCTTAGAGGTCGGGCAAGAGACCCAGTACTTC | CASSLEVGQETQYF
. | TRBJ2-7 | TRBV5-1 | TRBD2 | TGCGCCAGCAGCTGGACCGGGACTAGCGGGAAAGGGGGAGAGCAGTACTTC | CASSWTGTSGKGGEQYF
. | TRBJ1-6 | TRBV30 | TRBD1 | TGTGCCTGGAGTGCCAGCAGGGGGCGCGTTTCACCCCTCCACTTT | CAWSASRGRVSPLHF
. | TRBJ2-3 | TRBV29-1 | . | TGCAGCGTTGAAGGTATGGAGGGGACCACAGATACGCAGTATTTT | CSVEGMEGTTDTQYF
. | TRBJ1-1 | TRBV10-3 | TRBD1 | TGTGCCATTAGAGACAGGGACACTGAAGCTTTCTTT | CAIRDRDTEAFF